The 8 T cell receptor beta chains below come from one sample, sequenced in a study of blood T cell repertoires in COVID-19. Sequenced by immunoSEQ multiplex PCR; TCRdb stores in-frame clones only, minus some. The sample carries approximately 110,000 clones, around 81% recorded once. Sequencing was performed on peripheral blood. The receptors originated from a man older than 75 with acute or convalescent COVID-19.

J is TRBJ1-5 and V is TRBV6-5; D unresolved. CDR1 is MNHEY, CDR2 SVGAGI, per germline. Trimming stripped 5 bases from V and 4 bases from J, with 15 bases between. The length of the CDR3 is 15 residues. Here the CDR3 DNA reads TGTGCCAGCAGTCCCAGAGTATTCGGGAATCAGCCCCAGCATTTT. Translation: CASSPRVFGNQPQHF.

This clone was observed a few times. The chain recombines TRBV5-1 with TRBJ1-6, with TRBD1 identical over 8 bases. Germline V lookup: CDR1 SGHRS, CDR2 YFSETQ. This CDR3 is built from 17 residues. The trim removed 0 bases at V and 9 bases at J, leaving 11 bases unmatched. The chain's CDR3 is CASSLGQTGASPSPLHF. For the CDR3, the DNA is TGCGCCAGCAGCTTGGGTCAGACAGGGGCCTCCCCTTCACCCCTCCACTTT.

This rearrangement joins TRBV28 to TRBJ2-7; weak D call: TRBD1 (5 bases). This CDR3 is built from 14 residues. Per the germline V gene, CDR1 is MDHEN and CDR2 is SYDVKM. V shed 2 bases and J shed 1 base, with 9 bases lying between them. CDR3 DNA sequence: TGTGCCAGCAGTTTACACCAGGGATCCTACGAGCAGTACTTC. Encoded protein: CASSLHQGSYEQYF.

In DNA, the CDR3 is TGTGCCAGCTCACCTCAGGGTCACACTGAAGCTTTCTTT. Protein product: CASSPQGHTEAFF. V usage is TRBV18 and J usage is TRBJ1-1; a weak D match, TRBD1 (5 bases). Trimming removed 3 bases at V and 3 bases at J, with 8 bases between. The CDR3 spans 13 residues. The germline V gene encodes CDR1 KGHSH and CDR2 LQKENI.

J is TRBJ1-5 and V is TRBV19; the D is unclear. The V gene's germline CDR1 is LNHDA and CDR2 SQIVND (reference sequence). The CDR3 extends over 12 amino acids. V dropped 6 bases and J dropped 10 bases, with 13 bases sitting between them. The CDR3 coding sequence is TGTGCCAGTAGCGGAGCGACCGGACCCCAGCATTTT. It specifies CASSGATGPQHF.

This clone showed up just a few times. The CDR3 DNA is TGTGCCAGCAGTTACAAAAGGTTTCAGGGTGCTGAAGCTTTCTTT. Protein product: CASSYKRFQGAEAFF. V gene TRBV6-5 combines with J gene TRBJ1-1; D possibly corresponds to TRBD1 (5 bases). Germline assignment: CDR1 MNHEY and CDR2 SVGAGI. The ends were cut back, 2 bases at V and 6 bases at J, with 16 bases in the middle. The CDR3 runs 15 residues.

CDR3 sequence: CASSDGAGGFNEQFF. For the CDR3, the DNA is TGTGCCAGCAGTGATGGAGCGGGAGGCTTCAATGAGCAGTTCTTC. The gene calls are TRBV2 and TRBJ2-1, with 9 bases lining up with TRBD2. Germline V gene lookup returns CDR1 SNHLY and CDR2 FYNNEI. V trimming: 3 bases; J trimming: 6 bases; junction bases outside the gene matches: 6. CDR3 length equals 15 residues.

The rearrangement uses TRBV28 and TRBJ2-4, with a tentative D call TRBD2 (5 bases). Germline V gene lookup returns CDR1 MDHEN and CDR2 SYDVKM. V lost 3 bases and J lost 7, with 13 bases in between. CDR3 length: 14 residues. The CDR3 DNA is TGTGCCAGCAGTTTTCAGGACTTAGGGAACATTCAGTACTTC. It codes for CASSFQDLGNIQYF.